These T cell receptor beta chains were read from a single sample in a study of blood T cells in healthy people across ages. TCRdb reprocessed the 5' RACE reads via MiXCR and lists one record per CDR3 protein. The table lists roughly 1.5 million distinct CDR3 sequences, roughly two fifths of them singletons, with approximately 4.1% in the top ten. The sequencing sample was made of blood. Receptors originate from a woman aged 18-29 years in good health. CDR3s include the opening cysteine and the closing phenylalanine or tryptophan. Each record gives: V gene, J gene, CDR3 length, D gene, clone size, CDR3 DNA, CDR3 protein. A D gene is named only where the DNA matches it firmly. Some rows mark clone size as missing; the rest say once, few, many or name a class of expanded clone.

>TRBV7-3|TRBJ2-1|12|NA|NA
TGTGCCAGCAGCTCCCTGACTCAAGAGCAGTTCTTC
CASSSLTQEQFF
>TRBV5-1|TRBJ1-3|15|NA|NA
TGCGCCAGCAGCTTGGATGGCAGCTCTGGAAACACCATATATTTT
CASSLDGSSGNTIYF
>TRBV27|TRBJ2-3|15|NA|few
TGTGCCAGCAGTTTAGTCGCCTCCGACACAGATACGCAGTATTTT
CASSLVASDTDTQYF
>TRBV29-1|TRBJ2-3|13|NA|few
TGCAGCGTTAAGGTAGCAGGAAGGGATACGCAGTATTTT
CSVKVAGRDTQYF
>TRBV20-1|TRBJ1-2|17|NA|NA
TGCAGTGCTAGAGCAAGGGGGAAGGGAGTAGGACCCTATGGCTACACCTTC
CSARARGKGVGPYGYTF
>TRBV20-1|TRBJ1-2|12|TRBD1|few
TGCAGTGCTATGGACAGGGGAGGGGGCTACACCTTC
CSAMDRGGGYTF
>TRBV28|TRBJ2-2|14|NA|NA
TGTGCCAGCAGTTCGGCTAGTCGCACCGGGGAGCTGTTTTTT
CASSSASRTGELFF
>TRBV13|TRBJ2-7|12|NA|few
TGTGCCAGCAGCTCCGCCGGTGGCCAGCAGTACTTC
CASSSAGGQQYF
>TRBV5-1|TRBJ2-7|15|NA|once
TGCGCCAGCAGCTTCGTGGGGGCCTACTACAATGAGCAGTACTTC
CASSFVGAYYNEQYF
>TRBV18|TRBJ2-1|15|NA|few
TGTGCCAGCTCACCTGATAAAGGGCAGCGCACCGTGCAGTTCTTC
CASSPDKGQRTVQFF
>TRBV2|TRBJ2-1|17|TRBD2|NA
TGTGCCAGCAGTGAAGGGGGAGCGGGGGGGCCTTACAATGAGCAGTTCTTC
CASSEGGAGGPYNEQFF
>TRBV29-1|TRBJ1-1|12|NA|NA
TGCAGCGTTTCGAGGGTAAACACTGAAGCTTTCTTT
CSVSRVNTEAFF
>TRBV6-5|TRBJ1-5|14|NA|few
TGTGCCAGCAGTGACGTGGTCGGCAATCAGCCCCAGCATTTT
CASSDVVGNQPQHF
>TRBV29-1|TRBJ2-5|16|TRBD2|once
TGCAGCGTTGAAGATCTCTTGACTAGCGGGATCAATGAGCAGTACTTC
CSVEDLLTSGINEQYF
>TRBV4-1|TRBJ2-7|15|NA|NA
TGCGCCAGCAGCCAAGATCCCGGGTTTAACTACGAGCAGTACTTC
CASSQDPGFNYEQYF
>TRBV4-2|TRBJ2-3|17|TRBD2|NA
TGTGCCAGCAGCCAAGATCAGACTAGCGGGAGCACAGATACGCAGTATTTT
CASSQDQTSGSTDTQYF
>TRBV7-2|TRBJ2-7|15|NA|few
TGTGCCAGCAGCTTAGGCTCTCGGGGGGCTTATCCGCAGTACTTC
CASSLGSRGAYPQYF
>TRBV7-2|TRBJ2-2|12|NA|many
TGTGCCAGCAGCTTAGGGTTCGGGGAGCTGTTTTTT
CASSLGFGELFF
>TRBV30|TRBJ2-5|14|NA|NA
TGTGCCTGGAGTGTCGGTAGTTTTGGAGAGACCCAGTACTTC
CAWSVGSFGETQYF
>TRBV6-5|TRBJ1-6|15|TRBD1|NA
TGTGCCAGTCATCGGATGGGACAGGGTACTGCACCCCTCCACTTT
CASHRMGQGTAPLHF
>TRBV11-1|TRBJ2-3|15|TRBD2|few
TGTGCCAGCAGCTTATACGGGAGGGGCCCAGATACGCAGTATTTT
CASSLYGRGPDTQYF
>TRBV29-1|TRBJ2-1|12|NA|few
TGCAGCGTTGACGGGACATACAATGAGCAGTTCTTC
CSVDGTYNEQFF
>TRBV4-1|TRBJ1-1|14|NA|NA
TGCGCCAGCAGCCCGACTGTGGTGAAAACTGAAGCTTTCTTT
CASSPTVVKTEAFF
>TRBV11-2|TRBJ1-1|11|NA|NA
TGTGCCAGCAGTATGGCTTATGAAGCTTTCTTT
CASSMAYEAFF
>TRBV7-9|TRBJ1-2|16|NA|few
TGTGCCAGCAGCGCTACAACCCAGAGCGGGAACTATGGCTACACCTTC
CASSATTQSGNYGYTF
>TRBV2|TRBJ2-7|16|TRBD2|NA
TGTGCCAGCAGTGAAGAGGCTAGCGGGACACCCTACGAGCAGTACTTC
CASSEEASGTPYEQYF
>TRBV7-3|TRBJ2-3|16|TRBD2|few
TGTGCCAGCAGCCTAGGACTAGCGAGATACACAGATACGCAGTATTTT
CASSLGLARYTDTQYF
>TRBV7-6|TRBJ2-7|16|NA|NA
TGTGCCAGCAGCTCGTCCGGTGGGTTCACCTACAATGAGCAGTACTTC
CASSSSGGFTYNEQYF
>TRBV6-2/TRBV6-3|TRBJ2-3|14|NA|few
TGTGCCAGCGGTTTACCCGGACTTACAGATACGCAGTATTTT
CASGLPGLTDTQYF
>TRBV6-5|TRBJ1-1|14|NA|NA
TGTGCCAGCAGTACCAGCTTGGGGAACACTGAAGCTTTCTTT
CASSTSLGNTEAFF
>TRBV24-1|TRBJ2-3|14|NA|few
TGTGCCACCAGTGATCCTAAACGCACAGATACGCAGTATTTT
CATSDPKRTDTQYF
>TRBV20-1|TRBJ2-7|14|NA|NA
TGCAGTGCTAGAGATCTTCCGGGAGACTACGAGCAGTACTTC
CSARDLPGDYEQYF
>TRBV21-1|TRBJ1-2|12|NA|NA
TGTGCCAGCCTCAAGGGGAACTATGGCTACACCTTC
CASLKGNYGYTF
>TRBV7-2|TRBJ2-3|17|TRBD2|NA
TGTGCCAGCAGCTTCCTCAGGACTAGCGGGGAGTCAGATACGCAGTATTTT
CASSFLRTSGESDTQYF
>TRBV3-1|TRBJ2-1|16|TRBD1|NA
TGTGCCAGCAGCAAAATTCCGGGACAGGGCTACAATGAGCAGTTCTTC
CASSKIPGQGYNEQFF
>TRBV5-1|TRBJ1-2|13|TRBD1|NA
TGCGCCAGCAGAATTCAGGGGACAGAGGGCTACACCTTC
CASRIQGTEGYTF
>TRBV4-1|TRBJ1-1|15|NA|NA
TGCGCCAGCAACCAAATTCCTACAGGGAGGACTGAAGCTTTCTTT
CASNQIPTGRTEAFF
>TRBV20-1|TRBJ2-3|15|TRBD2|NA
TGCAGTGCGTCCGGGACCGGCGGGAGGTCAGATACGCAGTATTTT
CSASGTGGRSDTQYF
>TRBV4-3|TRBJ1-2|15|NA|NA
TGCGCCAGCAGCCAGGATCAGTTCAGTAACTATGGCTACACCTTC
CASSQDQFSNYGYTF
>TRBV6-6|TRBJ2-7|15|NA|NA
TGTGCCAGCAGTTATTCCGGACAAGGTCACTACGAATTGTACTTC
CASSYSGQGHYELYF
>TRBV7-9|TRBJ1-4|15|NA|NA
TGTGCCAGCAGCTTATTAGCAAGGGAAAATGAAAAACTGTTTTTT
CASSLLARENEKLFF
>TRBV6-6|TRBJ2-3|16|TRBD1|few
TGTGCCAGCAGTTCCCGACAGGGGGTTAGCACAGATACGCAGTATTTT
CASSSRQGVSTDTQYF
>TRBV28|TRBJ1-1|17|TRBD1|NA
TGTGCCAGCAGTTTATTGGGAGGGACAGGGGGATGGAGTGAAGCTTTCTTT
CASSLLGGTGGWSEAFF
>TRBV4-1|TRBJ2-1|18|TRBD2|few
TGCGCCAGCAGCCAAAAGGCCTTTTCGGGGGGGGCAGTAAATGAGCAGTTCTTC
CASSQKAFSGGAVNEQFF
>TRBV27|TRBJ2-7|14|NA|NA
TGTGCCAGCAGCATAGCTGCAGACTCCTACGAGCAGTACTTC
CASSIAADSYEQYF
>TRBV5-1|TRBJ2-3|14|NA|NA
TGCGCCAGCAGCCCCGACAGCAGGGCAGATACGCAGTATTTT
CASSPDSRADTQYF
>TRBV21-1|TRBJ2-7|15|NA|NA
TGTGCCAGCAGCAAAGTTGAGGAGGACGCCTACGAGCAGTACTTC
CASSKVEEDAYEQYF
>TRBV14|TRBJ1-2|16|NA|few
TGTGCCAGCAGCCAAGCCAGAGGGTCTTACCTCTATGGCTACACCTTC
CASSQARGSYLYGYTF
>TRBV27|TRBJ2-1|14|NA|NA
TGTGCCAGCATTAATAACAGGGTTCAGAATGAGCAGTTCTTC
CASINNRVQNEQFF
>TRBV7-9|TRBJ1-2|14|TRBD1|NA
TGTGCCAGCAGCAACCGACAGGGAGACGATGGCTACACCTTC
CASSNRQGDDGYTF
>TRBV12-3/TRBV12-4|TRBJ1-1|16|NA|NA
TGTGCCAGCAGCATGTACCGGAGACCCCTGGGCACTGAAGCTTTCTTT
CASSMYRRPLGTEAFF
>TRBV6-5|TRBJ1-4|16|NA|NA
TGTGCCAGCAGTCCTTCGCAGGGGCCAACTAATGAAAAACTGTTTTTT
CASSPSQGPTNEKLFF
>TRBV7-2|TRBJ2-1|15|NA|NA
TGTGCCAGCAGTGTTAGCAGAGCCTCCTACAATGAGCAGTTCTTC
CASSVSRASYNEQFF
>TRBV7-3|TRBJ2-1|15|TRBD2|few
TGTGCCAGCAGCTCCCGGACTAGCGGGAGCAATGAGCAGTTCTTC
CASSSRTSGSNEQFF
>TRBV4-3|TRBJ2-1|17|TRBD1|NA
TGCGCCAGCAGCCCGCAGGGGGCGTACAGCACCTACAATGAGCAGTTCTTC
CASSPQGAYSTYNEQFF
>TRBV27|TRBJ1-2|13|NA|NA
TGTGCCAGCAGCACATGGCCTCTTTATGGCTACACCTTC
CASSTWPLYGYTF
>TRBV12-3/TRBV12-4|TRBJ1-4|11|NA|few
TGTGCCAGCACCCGGGACATCTATCTGTTTTTT
CASTRDIYLFF
>TRBV5-1|TRBJ2-1|15|TRBD2|NA
TGCGCCAGCAGCCCGGGAGGTACAGGCTACAATGAGCAGTTCTTC
CASSPGGTGYNEQFF